Below are 24 T cell receptor beta chains sequenced from a single sample in a study of T cell repertoires in cytomegalovirus infection. MiXCR, applied by TCRdb to the reads, yields one record per CDR3 protein. The sample carries hundreds of thousands of distinct CDR3 sequences, less than 35% recorded once. Antigen specificity for these receptors is unknown. The sequencing here drew on cultured CD8+ T cells from PBMCs, taken from culture after CMV antigen stimulation. Source of these receptors: a human donor in good health (CMV status not recorded). Some clones in this sample may be carry-over from other donors' samples.

This clonotype was recorded only once. The J gene is TRBJ2-2, the V gene TRBV2, with TRBD1 matching 8 bases. V lost 10 bases and J lost 5; bases outside the gene matches: 9. CDR3 length: 14 residues. From germline, CDR1 is SNHLY and CDR2 FYNNEI. Here the CDR3 DNA reads TGTGCCATTCCGGACAGGGAAAGGACCGGGGAGCTGTTTTTT. Residues: CAIPDRERTGELFF.

This clonotype was detected a few times. This chain uses TRBV6-2 or TRBV6-3 with TRBJ2-7; no firm D call. Germline V gene data show CDR1 as MNHEY and CDR2 as SVGEGT. The CDR3 extends over 16 amino acids. Trimming took 6 bases from V and 0 from J, leaving 18 bases between them. The CDR3 spells CASSPLEGPLSYEQYV. The CDR3 coding sequence is TGTGCCAGCAGCCCTCTAGAAGGGCCCCTCTCCTACGAGCAGTACGTC.

This clonotype was observed a few times. The chain links TRBV5-1 to TRBJ1-1; maybe TRBD1 (5 bases). Trimming pared 0 bases from V and 1 base from J, leaving 10 bases between. The CDR3 sequence is 15 residues long. Germline CDR1 SGHRS, CDR2 YFSETQ. CDR3 residues: CASSLGSGPNTEAFF. The CDR3 DNA reads as TGCGCCAGCAGCTTGGGGTCAGGGCCGAACACTGAAGCTTTCTTT.

A remark on this clonotype: The junction departs from the called germline gene at one end, perhaps through a read error. The chain carries TRBV19 and TRBJ1-1, with no clear D. Germline V gives CDR1 LNHDA, CDR2 SQIVND (reference sequence). CDR3 size: 13 residues. CDR3 in DNA: TGTGTCAGTAGTCATCCTACTGGGACTGAAGCTTTCTTT. As protein: CVSSHPTGTEAFF. The variable domain in full, completed from reference TRBV19 and TRBJ1-1, reads DGGITQSPKYLFRKEGQNVTLSCEQNLNHDAMYWYRQDPGQGLRLIYYSQIVNDFQKGDIAEGYSVSREKKESFPLTVTSAQKNPTAFYLCVSSHPTGTEAFFGQGTRLTVV.

The table lists this clonotype with a few counts. The chain has TRBV6-5 and TRBJ2-5, with a tentative D call TRBD1 (6 bases). CDR3 length: 16 residues. Per the germline V gene, CDR1 is MNHEY and CDR2 is SVGAGI. The V end lost 6 bases, the J end lost 5 bases, and 22 bases lay between the germline ends. The CDR3 reads CASSEYGAPQGETQYF. The CDR3 DNA sequence: TGTGCCAGCAGCGAATACGGGGCCCCCCAGGGGGAGACCCAGTACTTC.

In this sample, this clonotype turned up a few times. The chain couples TRBV12-3 or TRBV12-4 to TRBJ2-3, with 8 bases identical to TRBD2. With V trimmed by 4 bases and J by 7 bases, 4 bases remained unmatched. CDR3 length: 13 amino acids. CDR3 nucleotide sequence: TGTGCCAGCAGTTCCAGCGGGGGAAATACGCAGTATTTT. This gives the protein CASSSSGGNTQYF.

This clonotype has just one count. DNA for the CDR3: TGTGCCAGCAGCTTAGAGGTTGATAGACCCTACAATGAGCAGTTCTTC. Residues: CASSLEVDRPYNEQFF. The J gene is TRBJ2-1, the V gene TRBV11-3, with no clear D. CDR1 and CDR2 (germline): SGHNT, YENEEA. The CDR3 extends over 16 amino acids. With 0 bases removed from V and 2 bases from J, the gap between germline ends came to 11 bases.

This clonotype was seen ten or more times. J is TRBJ2-7 and V is TRBV19; no firm D call. This CDR3 has 18 residues. Germline assignment: CDR1 LNHDA and CDR2 SQIVND (reference sequence). The germline V and J ends were trimmed by 1 base and 1 base, with 20 bases remaining between them. The CDR3 DNA is TGTGCCAGTAGTATAGCGGGTTTCGGAGACATCCTTTCCTACGAGCAGTACTTC. This translates into CASSIAGFGDILSYEQYF.

This clonotype was seen ten or more times. The chain links TRBV7-8 to TRBJ1-5; no definite D call. Germline assignment: CDR1 SGHVS and CDR2 FQNEAQ. Trimming stripped 4 bases from V and 7 bases from J, with 17 bases between. The CDR3 is 15 residues long. The CDR3 region is CASSSAAPGEQPQHF. The CDR3 DNA reads TGTGCCAGCAGCTCCGCCGCCCCGGGAGAACAGCCCCAGCATTTT.

This chain connects TRBV20-1 to TRBJ1-2; 11 nucleotides align to TRBD1. This CDR3 has 15 residues. Germline CDR1 is DFQATT and CDR2 is SNEGSKA (reference sequence). V was clipped by 0 bases and J by 6 bases; unmatched bases: 6. The CDR3 reads CSARDRDRGMDGYTF. The CDR3 bases are TGCAGTGCTAGAGATCGGGACAGGGGGATGGATGGCTACACCTTC.

The chain uses TRBV27 and TRBJ1-6; weak D call: TRBD1 (5 bases). V lost 8 bases and J 7 bases, leaving 15 bases between the germline ends. Germline CDR1 is MNHEY and CDR2 is SMNVEV (reference sequence). This CDR3 contains 14 residues. In DNA form, the CDR3 reads TGTGCCAGCGGAGCGGGGGATTGGAATTCACCCCTCCACTTT. Protein product: CASGAGDWNSPLHF.

The table lists this clonotype with many counts. The chain couples TRBV7-3 to TRBJ2-5; D may correspond to TRBD1 or TRBD2 (6 bases each). V lost 5 bases to trimming and J lost 0 bases, with 16 bases between them. This CDR3 contains 16 residues. Germline V lookup: CDR1 SGHTA, CDR2 FQGTGA. CDR3 residues: CASSPTGTGYQETQYF. CDR3 nucleotides: TGTGCCAGCAGCCCTACAGGGACTGGGTACCAAGAGACCCAGTACTTC.

The gene calls are TRBV27 and TRBJ2-2; a possible D gene is TRBD2 (5 bases). The germline CDR1 and CDR2 sequences are MNHEY and SMNVEV (reference sequence). V was shortened by 0 bases and J by 6 bases, with 14 bases between the two germline ends. CDR3 length equals 16 residues. The CDR3: CASSLSGGSGAGELFF. CDR3 bases: TGTGCCAGCAGTTTATCGGGCGGGTCAGGCGCCGGGGAGCTGTTTTTT.

This clonotype came up a few times. J is TRBJ2-1 and V is TRBV19; 10 nucleotides line up with TRBD2. Germline CDR1 reads LNHDA; CDR2 reads SQIVND (reference sequence). The CDR3 loop spans 15 amino acids. The V gene end was trimmed by 0 bases and the J gene end by 6 bases; junction bases not matched to a gene: 2. The CDR3 DNA sequence: TGTGCCAGTAGTATAGAAAGCGGGGGGGCCAATGAGCAGTTCTTC. Translating gives CASSIESGGANEQFF.

In this sample, this clonotype turned up many times. The chain is built from TRBV27 and TRBJ2-7, with D possibly TRBD2 on 6 matching bases. In germline, CDR1 is MNHEY, CDR2 SMNVEV (reference sequence). The CDR3 runs 13 residues. V lost 3 bases, J lost 0 bases, and 6 bases lay in between. CDR3 DNA sequence: TGTGCCAGCAGTTTGACTAGCTCCTACGAGCAGTACTTC. As protein: CASSLTSSYEQYF.

The chain joins TRBV20-1 to TRBJ2-5; 13 bases map to TRBD2. This CDR3 comprises 18 residues. From germline, CDR1 is DFQATT and CDR2 SNEGSKA (reference sequence). Trimming at V came to 5 bases and at J to 4 bases, leaving 16 bases not matched to a gene. The CDR3, as DNA: TGCAGTGCTCGAAGCCCGGGACTAGCGGGGAAAGGGGTAGAGACCCAGTACTTC. Translation gives CSARSPGLAGKGVETQYF.

This clonotype was detected a few times. The chain uses TRBV7-9 and TRBJ2-2; TRBD2 matches 9 bases. Germline trimming cut 4 bases from V and 6 bases from J; bases unmatched to any gene: 6. Germline loops: CDR1 SEHNR, CDR2 FQNEAQ (reference sequence). The CDR3 contains 15 residues. CDR3: CASSWTSEGAGELFF. The DNA for the CDR3 is TGTGCCAGCAGCTGGACTAGCGAAGGGGCCGGGGAGCTGTTTTTT.

The chain recombines TRBV11-3 with TRBJ2-1; 10 bases align to TRBD1. After removal of 5 bases from V and 5 bases from J, the junction contained 6 bases not matched to a gene. There are 15 residues in the CDR3. Germline CDR1 reads SGHNT; CDR2 reads YENEEA. The CDR3 DNA reads as TGTGCCAGCAGCGCACGGGACAGGGGTGACAATGAGCAGTTCTTC. Translation: CASSARDRGDNEQFF. Full variable domain (missing parts from reference TRBV11-3 and TRBJ2-1): EAGVVQSPRYKIIEKKQPVAFWCNPISGHNTLYWYLQNLGQGPELLIRYENEEAVDDSQLPKDRFSAERLKGVDSTLKIQPAELGDSAVYLCASSARDRGDNEQFFGPGTRLTVL.

The chain couples TRBV9 to TRBJ2-3; D might be TRBD1 or TRBD2, each matching 5 bases. This CDR3 has 14 residues. Germline V gives CDR1 SGDLS, CDR2 YYNGEE. Trimming shortened V by 4 bases and J by 6 bases, and 15 bases separated the two germline ends. In DNA, the CDR3 is TGTGCCAGCAGCCGAGGGGCGGACTTGGATACGCAGTATTTT. It yields the protein CASSRGADLDTQYF.

This chain links TRBV6-2 or TRBV6-3 with TRBJ2-7, with D unclear. Trimming removed 2 bases from V and 1 base from J, with 9 bases in between. This CDR3 has 14 residues. Germline-derived CDR1 and CDR2 are MNHEY and SVGEGT. Written as DNA, the CDR3 is TGTGCCAGCAGTTACCTGGGTCCTTCCTACGAGCAGTACGTC. Amino acid sequence: CASSYLGPSYEQYV.

The J gene is TRBJ2-3, the V gene TRBV12-3 or TRBV12-4; TRBD2 agrees at 9 bases. The CDR3 spans 16 residues. The V segment lost 8 bases and the J segment 0 bases; nucleotides outside the gene matches: 9. The chain's CDR3 is CASWGGRGGSTDTQYF. The DNA of the CDR3 is TGTGCCAGCTGGGGGGGGCGGGGGGGAAGCACAGATACGCAGTATTTT.

The chain joins TRBV5-1 to TRBJ2-2, with 8 positions matching TRBD2. Germline CDR1 reads SGHRS; CDR2 reads YFSETQ. The CDR3 sequence is 17 residues long. J was trimmed by 6 bases and V by 4 bases; bases with no gene match: 14. The CDR3 loop is CASSVDSGGFFAGELFF. The CDR3 DNA sequence: TGCGCCAGCAGCGTCGACAGCGGGGGTTTTTTCGCCGGGGAGCTGTTTTTT.

The J gene is TRBJ2-6, the V gene TRBV6-2 or TRBV6-3; D not resolved. CDR1 is MNHEY and CDR2 is SVGEGT in the germline V gene. V shed 7 bases and J shed 0 bases, with 10 bases lying between them. This CDR3 spans 15 amino acids. CDR3 sequence: CASILDDSGANVLTF. The CDR3 coding sequence is TGTGCCAGCATCTTGGACGACTCTGGGGCCAACGTCCTGACTTTC.

The rearrangement joins TRBV6-2 or TRBV6-3 to TRBJ1-1, with unresolved D. CDR3 length: 14 residues. Germline V lookup: CDR1 MNHEY, CDR2 SVGEGT. V gave up 1 base and J gave up 6 bases, with 12 bases separating them. The DNA for the CDR3 is TGTGCCAGCAGTTACTTCTCCGGGCAGCCTGAAGCTTTCTTT. Translation: CASSYFSGQPEAFF.